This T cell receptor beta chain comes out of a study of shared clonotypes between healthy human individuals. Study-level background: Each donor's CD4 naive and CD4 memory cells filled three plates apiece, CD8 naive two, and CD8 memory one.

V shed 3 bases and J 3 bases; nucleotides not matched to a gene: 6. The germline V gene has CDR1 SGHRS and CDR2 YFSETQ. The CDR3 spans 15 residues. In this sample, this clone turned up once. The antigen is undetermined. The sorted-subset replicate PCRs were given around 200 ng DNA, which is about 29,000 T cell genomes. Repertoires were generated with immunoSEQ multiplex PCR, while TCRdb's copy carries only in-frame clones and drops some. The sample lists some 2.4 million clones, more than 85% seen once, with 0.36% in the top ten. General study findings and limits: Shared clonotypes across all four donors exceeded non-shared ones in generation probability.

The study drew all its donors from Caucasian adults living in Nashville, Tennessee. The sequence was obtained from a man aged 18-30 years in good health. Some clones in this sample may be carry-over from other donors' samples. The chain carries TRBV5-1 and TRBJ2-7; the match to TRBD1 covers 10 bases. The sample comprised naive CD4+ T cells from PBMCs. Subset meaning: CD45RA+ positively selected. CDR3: CASSWDRGAIYEQYF. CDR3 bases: TGCGCCAGCAGCTGGGACAGGGGAGCGATCTACGAGCAGTACTTC.